This T cell receptor beta chain is from a study of cytomegalovirus exposure and HLA in healthy donors. CDR1 is SGHTA and CDR2 is FQGTGA in the germline V gene. With 6 bases removed from V and 0 bases from J, the gap between germline ends came to 10 bases. The CDR3 totals 14 residues. The PCR employed 60 Vbeta primers together with 13 Jbeta primers. The assay was immunoSEQ multiplex PCR, and TCRdb's table has in-frame clones only and misses some. The data hold some 120,000 clones, with about two thirds observed a single time. Note on this clone: Antigen: not known.

General study findings and limits: Rarity marked most TCR sequences, yet some public TCRs occurred in many donors. Earlier findings revealed that most TCR beta V segments proved productive either about 90% or about 30% of the time. The number of N-insertions in an Asian-associated ancestry cluster was reportedly below the 666-donor mean in a later analysis.

The receptor comes from a young man in good health and CMV-seronegative. Material: PBMCs. The genes are TRBV7-3 and TRBJ2-3; D perhaps matches TRBD2 (6 bases). The CDR3 DNA follows: TGTGCCAGCAGGTCGGGACTTAGCACAGATACGCAGTATTTT. Translating it yields CASRSGLSTDTQYF.